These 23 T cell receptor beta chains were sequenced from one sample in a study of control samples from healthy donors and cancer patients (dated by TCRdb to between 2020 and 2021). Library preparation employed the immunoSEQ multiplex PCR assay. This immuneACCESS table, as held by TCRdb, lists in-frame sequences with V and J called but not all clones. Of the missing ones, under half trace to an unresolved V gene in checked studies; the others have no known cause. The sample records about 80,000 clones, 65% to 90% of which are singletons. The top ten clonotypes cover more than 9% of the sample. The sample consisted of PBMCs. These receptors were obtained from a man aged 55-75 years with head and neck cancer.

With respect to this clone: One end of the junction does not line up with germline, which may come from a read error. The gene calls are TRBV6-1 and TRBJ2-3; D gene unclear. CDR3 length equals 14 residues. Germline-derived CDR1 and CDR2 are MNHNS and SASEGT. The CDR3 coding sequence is TGTGCCAGCAGTAAAGCACTTTTCACAGATACGCAGTATTTT. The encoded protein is CASSKALFTDTQYF.

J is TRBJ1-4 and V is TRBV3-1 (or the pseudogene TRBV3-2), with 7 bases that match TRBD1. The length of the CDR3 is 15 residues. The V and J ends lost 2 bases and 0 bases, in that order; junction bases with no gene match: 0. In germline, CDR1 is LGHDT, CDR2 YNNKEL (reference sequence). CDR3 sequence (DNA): TGTGCCAGCAGCCAACAGGGGGCAACTAATGAAAAACTGTTTTTT. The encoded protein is CASSQQGATNEKLFF.

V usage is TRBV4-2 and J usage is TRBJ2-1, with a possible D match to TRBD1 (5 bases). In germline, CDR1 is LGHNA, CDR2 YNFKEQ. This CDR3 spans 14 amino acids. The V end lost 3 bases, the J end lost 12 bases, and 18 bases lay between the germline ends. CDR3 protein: CASSQEHLRQRQFF. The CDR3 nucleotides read TGTGCCAGCAGCCAGGAGCATCTTCGACAGCGGCAGTTCTTC.

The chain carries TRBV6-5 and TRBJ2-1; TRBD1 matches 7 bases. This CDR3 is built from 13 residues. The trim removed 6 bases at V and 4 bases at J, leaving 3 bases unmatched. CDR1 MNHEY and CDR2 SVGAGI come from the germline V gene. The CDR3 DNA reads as TGTGCCAGCAGGCTACAGGGGTACAATGAGCAGTTCTTC. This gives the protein CASRLQGYNEQFF.

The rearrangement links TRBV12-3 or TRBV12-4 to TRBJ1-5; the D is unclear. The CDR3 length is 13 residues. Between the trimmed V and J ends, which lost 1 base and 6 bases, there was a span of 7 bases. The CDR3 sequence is CASSLGGSQPQHF. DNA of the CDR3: TGTGCCAGCAGTTTAGGAGGGAGTCAGCCCCAGCATTTT.

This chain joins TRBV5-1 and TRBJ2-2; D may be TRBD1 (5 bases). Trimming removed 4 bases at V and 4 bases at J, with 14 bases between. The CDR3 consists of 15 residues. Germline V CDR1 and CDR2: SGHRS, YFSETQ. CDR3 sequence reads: CASSQWPRGTGELFF. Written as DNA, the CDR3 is TGCGCCAGCAGCCAATGGCCTAGGGGCACCGGGGAGCTGTTTTTT.

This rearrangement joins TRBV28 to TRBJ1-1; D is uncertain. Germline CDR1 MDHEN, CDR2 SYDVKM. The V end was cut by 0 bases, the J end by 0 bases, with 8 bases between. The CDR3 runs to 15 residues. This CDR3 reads CASSLWSKLNTEAFF. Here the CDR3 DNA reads TGTGCCAGCAGTTTATGGTCAAAATTGAACACTGAAGCTTTCTTT.

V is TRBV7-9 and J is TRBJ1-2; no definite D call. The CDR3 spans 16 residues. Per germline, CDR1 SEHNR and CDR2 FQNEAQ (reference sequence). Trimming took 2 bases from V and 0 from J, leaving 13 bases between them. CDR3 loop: CASSLWLPAANYGYTF. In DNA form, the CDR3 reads TGTGCCAGCAGCTTATGGCTCCCCGCAGCTAACTATGGCTACACCTTC. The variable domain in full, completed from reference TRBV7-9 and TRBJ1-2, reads DTGVSQNPRHKITKRGQNVTFRCDPISEHNRLYWYRQTLGQGPEFLTYFQNEAQLEKSRLLSDRFSAERPKGSFSTLEIQRTEQGDSAMYLCASSLWLPAANYGYTFGSGTRLTVV.

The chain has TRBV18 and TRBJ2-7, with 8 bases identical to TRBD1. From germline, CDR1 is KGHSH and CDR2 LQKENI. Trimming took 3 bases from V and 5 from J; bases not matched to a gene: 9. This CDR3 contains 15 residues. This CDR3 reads CASSPSGPTGDEQYF. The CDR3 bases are TGTGCCAGCTCACCCTCAGGGCCGACAGGGGACGAGCAGTACTTC.

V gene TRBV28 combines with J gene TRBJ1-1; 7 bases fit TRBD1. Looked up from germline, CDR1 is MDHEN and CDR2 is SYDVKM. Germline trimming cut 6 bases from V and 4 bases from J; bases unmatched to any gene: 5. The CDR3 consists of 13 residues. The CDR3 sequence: CASRQGTFTEAFF. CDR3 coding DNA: TGTGCCAGCAGACAGGGGACTTTCACTGAAGCTTTCTTT. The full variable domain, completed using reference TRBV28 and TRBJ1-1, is DVKVTQSSRYLVKRTGEKVFLECVQDMDHENMFWYRQDPGLGLRLIYFSYDVKMKEKGDIPEGYSVSREKKERFSLILESASTNQTSMYLCASRQGTFTEAFFGQGTRLTVV.

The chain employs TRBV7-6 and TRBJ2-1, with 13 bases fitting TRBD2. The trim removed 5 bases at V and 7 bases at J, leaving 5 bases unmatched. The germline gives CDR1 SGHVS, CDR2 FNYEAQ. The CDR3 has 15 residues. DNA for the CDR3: TGTGCCAGCAGCCAGGGACTAGCGGGACCAAATGAGCAGTTCTTC. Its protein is CASSQGLAGPNEQFF.

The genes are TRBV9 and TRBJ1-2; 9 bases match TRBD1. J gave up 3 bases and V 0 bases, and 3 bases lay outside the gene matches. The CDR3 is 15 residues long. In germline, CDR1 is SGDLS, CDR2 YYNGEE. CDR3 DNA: TGTGCCAGCAGCGTAGAAGGACAGGGGTACTATGGCTACACCTTC. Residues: CASSVEGQGYYGYTF.

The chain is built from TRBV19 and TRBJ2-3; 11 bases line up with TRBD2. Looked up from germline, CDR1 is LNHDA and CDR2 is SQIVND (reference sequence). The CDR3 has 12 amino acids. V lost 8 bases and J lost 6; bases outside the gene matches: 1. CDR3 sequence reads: CASRLAGDTQYF. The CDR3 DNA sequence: TGTGCCAGTCGACTAGCGGGGGATACGCAGTATTTT.

CDR3 region: CARSLGADEQFF. The CDR3 region has the DNA TGTGCCAGAAGCTTAGGGGCGGATGAGCAGTTCTTC. The chain recombines TRBV7-5 with TRBJ2-1. TRBV7-5 represents a pseudogene. The CDR3 has 12 residues.

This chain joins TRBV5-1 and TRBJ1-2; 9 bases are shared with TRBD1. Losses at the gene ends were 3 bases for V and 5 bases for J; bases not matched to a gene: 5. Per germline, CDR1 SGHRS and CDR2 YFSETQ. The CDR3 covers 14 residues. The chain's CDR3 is CASSSLTGGYGYTF. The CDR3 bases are TGCGCCAGCAGCTCCCTGACAGGGGGGTATGGCTACACCTTC.

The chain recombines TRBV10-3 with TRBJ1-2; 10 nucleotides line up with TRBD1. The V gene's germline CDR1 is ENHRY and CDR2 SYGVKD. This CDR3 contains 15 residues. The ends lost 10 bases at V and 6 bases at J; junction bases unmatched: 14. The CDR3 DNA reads TGTGCCACACAGCCGGGACAGGGGCCTTTCAATGGCTACACCTTC. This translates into CATQPGQGPFNGYTF.

CDR3 bases: TGTGCCAGCAGTGTGAGAGCCGGGAGAGGCGAGCAGTTCTTC. The encoded protein is CASSVRAGRGEQFF. This chain uses TRBV2 with TRBJ2-1; D is perhaps TRBD2 (6 bases). Trimming took off 4 bases at V and 10 bases at J, with 17 bases between the two ends. The CDR3 has 14 residues. Germline values: CDR1 SNHLY, CDR2 FYNNEI.

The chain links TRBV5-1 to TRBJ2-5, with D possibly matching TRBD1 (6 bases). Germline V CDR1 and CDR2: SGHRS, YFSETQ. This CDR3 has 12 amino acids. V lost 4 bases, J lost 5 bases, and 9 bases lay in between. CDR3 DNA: TGCGCCAGCAGCCCCCAGGGGGAGACCCAGTACTTC. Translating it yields CASSPQGETQYF.

The CDR3 DNA sequence: TGCGCCAGCAGCTTGTCGGCAGGGGATCAGCCCCAGCATTTT. Translating gives CASSLSAGDQPQHF. The chain carries TRBV5-1 and TRBJ1-5; maybe TRBD1 (6 bases). Trimming pared 1 base from V and 5 bases from J, leaving 10 bases between. CDR1 SGHRS and CDR2 YFSETQ come from the germline V gene. The CDR3 contains 14 residues.

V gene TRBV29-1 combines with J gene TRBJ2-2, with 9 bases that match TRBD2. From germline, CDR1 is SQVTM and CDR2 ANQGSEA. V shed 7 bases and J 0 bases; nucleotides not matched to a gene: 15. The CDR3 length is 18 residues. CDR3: CSAQGAEPSGANTGELFF. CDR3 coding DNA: TGCAGCGCACAGGGAGCAGAACCTAGCGGGGCGAACACCGGGGAGCTGTTTTTT.

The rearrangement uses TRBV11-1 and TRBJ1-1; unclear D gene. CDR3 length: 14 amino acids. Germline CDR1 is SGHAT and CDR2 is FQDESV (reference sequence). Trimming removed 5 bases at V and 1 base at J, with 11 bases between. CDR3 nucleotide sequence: TGTGCCAGCAGCCGATACGGCGGGAACACTGAAGCTTTCTTT. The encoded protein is CASSRYGGNTEAFF.

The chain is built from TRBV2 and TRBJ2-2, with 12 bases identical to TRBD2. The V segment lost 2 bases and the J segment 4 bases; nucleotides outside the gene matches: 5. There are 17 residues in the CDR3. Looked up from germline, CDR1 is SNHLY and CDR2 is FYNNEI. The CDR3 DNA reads TGTGCCAGCAGTGAATCCCGACTAGCGGGAGCCACCGGGGAGCTGTTTTTT. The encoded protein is CASSESRLAGATGELFF.

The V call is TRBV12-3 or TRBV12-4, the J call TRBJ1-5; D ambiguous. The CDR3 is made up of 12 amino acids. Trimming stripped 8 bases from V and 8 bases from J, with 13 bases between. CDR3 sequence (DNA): TGTGCCAGCGGCCGAGTGTGGGAGCCCCAGCATTTT. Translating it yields CASGRVWEPQHF.